The TCR beta chain under discussion was sequenced for a study of blood T cells in healthy people across ages. Overall study findings and caveats: Diversity figures derived from one million T cells were judged to underestimate the true value. More naive CD4+ cells and higher diversity marked long-lived donors relative to aged donors.

Isolation recovered at least 6.5 million PBMCs from every sample. Then a second PCR, running about 6 to 11 cycles, was carried out with a sample-barcoded 5' primer and a J-beta primer mix. TCRdb re-derived calls from the 5' RACE reads in MiXCR, one entry per CDR3 protein. In the table there are about 580,000 distinct CDR3 sequences, less than 60% of which are singletons. A note on this clonotype: Its target is not known.

Trimming took off 3 bases at V and 7 bases at J, with 10 bases between the two ends. There are 12 residues in the CDR3. CDR1 and CDR2 from the germline V gene are SGHDT and YYEEEE. This chain links TRBV5-6 with TRBJ1-2; D possibly corresponds to TRBD1 (5 bases). Input material: blood. The source of this sequence is a man older than 75 in good health. The chain's CDR3 is CASSWGVGGYTF. CDR3 bases: TGTGCCAGCAGCTGGGGGGTAGGTGGCTACACCTTC. Looking up the rest from reference TRBV5-6 and TRBJ1-2 gives the full variable domain: DAGVTQSPTHLIKTRGQQVTLRCSPKSGHDTVSWYQQALGQGPQFIFQYYEEEERQRGNFPDRFSGHQFPNYSSELNVNALLLGDSALYLCASSWGVGGYTFGSGTRLTVV.